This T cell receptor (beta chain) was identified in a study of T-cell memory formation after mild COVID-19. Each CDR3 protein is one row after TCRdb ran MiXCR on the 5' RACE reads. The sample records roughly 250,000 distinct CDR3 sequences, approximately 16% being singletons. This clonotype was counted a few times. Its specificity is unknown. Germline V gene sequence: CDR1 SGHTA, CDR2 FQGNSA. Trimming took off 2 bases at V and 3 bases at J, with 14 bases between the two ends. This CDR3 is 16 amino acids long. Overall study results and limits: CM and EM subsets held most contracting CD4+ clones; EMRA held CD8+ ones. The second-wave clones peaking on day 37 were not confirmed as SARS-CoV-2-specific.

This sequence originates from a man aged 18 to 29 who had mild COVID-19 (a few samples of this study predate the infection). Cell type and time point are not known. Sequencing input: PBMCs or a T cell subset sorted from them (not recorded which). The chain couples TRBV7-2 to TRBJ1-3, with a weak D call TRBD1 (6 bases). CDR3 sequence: CASSLRAGEYGNTIYF. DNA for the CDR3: TGTGCCAGCAGCTTACGGGCAGGGGAATATGGAAACACCATATATTTT. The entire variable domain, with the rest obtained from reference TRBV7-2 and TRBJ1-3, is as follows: GAGVSQSPSNKVTEKGKDVELRCDPISGHTALYWYRQSLGQGLEFLIYFQGNSAPDKSGLPSDRFSAERTGGSVSTLTIQRTQQEDSAVYLCASSLRAGEYGNTIYFGEGSWLTVV.